This passage covers 20 T cell receptor beta chains from one sample sequenced in a study of Graves' ophthalmopathy and Graves' hyperthyroidism (dated by TCRdb to 2017 to 2018). Sequencing relied on an Illumina HiSeq 2000. TCR beta CDR3 regions were amplified from RNA transcripts for repertoire sequencing. The first round of RT-PCR was done with HTBI primers and the Qiagen OneStep RT-PCR kit, and was followed by a second round of multiplex PCR, then size selection and purification. Using fastp at Q25 and MiXCR, TCRdb reprocessed the public reads and kept productive beta chains. For every CDR3 protein sequence, its rows merge into one entry that carries the most common genes and DNA. This sample comprises 680,000 or so distinct CDR3 sequences, 22% of them detected only once. The ten largest make up approximately 7% of the sample. Material for sequencing was peripheral blood. These receptors came from a woman aged 18-29 years with stable Graves' hyperthyroidism. Some clones in this sample may be carry-over from other donors' samples. Donor details come from another sample of the same person, matched by shared clones.

This clonotype was recorded many times. This chain uses TRBV5-1 with TRBJ1-1, with D tentatively TRBD1 (6 bases). Germline V CDR1 and CDR2: SGHRS, YFSETQ. V lost 4 bases and J 3 bases, leaving 10 bases between the germline ends. CDR3 size: 13 residues. The chain's CDR3 is CASSGTLDTEAFF. DNA for the CDR3: TGCGCCAGCAGCGGGACACTTGACACTGAAGCTTTCTTT.

V gene TRBV12-3 or TRBV12-4 combines with J gene TRBJ2-5; the D gene is possibly TRBD2 (6 bases). Trimming left V 5 bases short and J 4 bases short, with 17 bases between. The CDR3 runs to 15 residues. DNA for the CDR3: TGTGCCAGCAGTGCCTGGGACGGGAGAGGAGAGACCCAGTACTTC. This codes for CASSAWDGRGETQYF.

J is TRBJ2-2 and V is TRBV7-2, with D perhaps given as TRBD1 or TRBD2 (6 bases each). Germline assignment: CDR1 SGHTA and CDR2 FQGNSA. Between the trimmed V and J ends, which lost 4 bases and 8 bases, there was a span of 17 bases. The CDR3 is 15 amino acids. As DNA, the CDR3 is TGTGCCAGCAGCTCTGGACAAGGGGGGTTGGGGGAGCTGTTTTTT. This sequence encodes CASSSGQGGLGELFF.

The rearrangement links TRBV12-3 or TRBV12-4 to TRBJ2-7; TRBD1 agrees at 7 bases. The CDR3 consists of 13 residues. Trimming took 7 bases from V and 6 from J; bases not matched to a gene: 9. CDR3 loop: CASKNTGDGEQYF. In DNA form, the CDR3 reads TGTGCCAGCAAAAATACAGGGGACGGCGAGCAGTACTTC.

This clonotype appeared a few times. This may arise from a read error, as a much more abundant clone is one base away. The chain's CDR3 is CASSEERASHLHF. CDR3 sequence (DNA): TGCGCCAGCAGTGAGGAAAGGGCCTCACACCTCCACTTT. V and J are TRBV10-2 and TRBJ1-6; D is unresolved. The CDR3 contains 13 residues. Germline loops: CDR1 WSHSY, CDR2 SAAADI.

This clonotype was counted many times. The J gene is TRBJ2-7, the V gene TRBV6-5; TRBD2 agrees at 7 bases. This CDR3 has 15 residues. The V gene end was trimmed by 7 bases and the J gene end by 3 bases; junction bases not matched to a gene: 12. The germline V gene encodes CDR1 MNHEY and CDR2 SVGAGI. The DNA for the CDR3 is TGTGCCAGCACGGGAGGCCGGCTAGCGTTCTACGAGCAGTACTTC. Its translation: CASTGGRLAFYEQYF.

This clonotype showed up many times. The genes are TRBV4-1 and TRBJ2-7; D is undetermined. Trimming removed 4 bases from V and 1 base from J, with 14 bases in between. CDR1 MGHRA and CDR2 YSYEKL come from the germline V gene. The CDR3 covers 15 residues. CDR3 nucleotides: TGCGCCAGCAGCCGCTGGAGTGAGGATTCCTACGAGCAGTACTTC. This sequence encodes CASSRWSEDSYEQYF.

The sample holds many counts of this clonotype. The V gene is TRBV30, the J gene TRBJ2-7; TRBD1 matches 7 bases. J was trimmed by 1 base and V by 4 bases; bases with no gene match: 7. Germline V CDR1 and CDR2: GTSNPN, SVGIG (reference sequence). This CDR3 contains 14 residues. CDR3 protein: CAWIRQGTSYEQYF. CDR3 nucleotides: TGTGCCTGGATCCGACAGGGTACTTCCTACGAGCAGTACTTC. Variable domain in full (rest from reference TRBV30 and TRBJ2-7): SQTIHQWPATLVQPVGSPLSLECTVEGTSNPNLYWYRQAAGRGLQLLFYSVGIGQISSEVPQNLSASRPQDRQFILSSKKLLLSDSGFYLCAWIRQGTSYEQYFGPGTRLTVT.

The table lists this clonotype with many counts. This chain joins TRBV20-1 and TRBJ2-2; 10 nucleotides agree with TRBD2. Germline loops: CDR1 DFQATT, CDR2 SNEGSKA (reference sequence). The CDR3 extends over 16 amino acids. V shed 7 bases, J shed 4 bases, and the junction held 12 bases outside the gene matches. CDR3 DNA sequence: TGCAGTGTTCAAGGGGTAGCGGGAGGCGGCACCGGGGAGCTGTTTTTT. It yields the protein CSVQGVAGGGTGELFF.

Many counts were recorded for this clonotype. The DNA for the CDR3 is TGTGCCAGTAGACCTACGGACAGAACTAACACTGAAGCTTTCTTT. As protein: CASRPTDRTNTEAFF. The chain joins TRBV19 to TRBJ1-1, with a possible D match to TRBD1 (6 bases). The length of the CDR3 is 15 residues. The ends were cut back, 6 bases at V and 2 bases at J, with 16 bases in the middle. Germline CDR1 is LNHDA and CDR2 is SQIVND (reference sequence). Based on the CDR3 plus reference TRBV19 and TRBJ1-1, the full variable domain is DGGITQSPKYLFRKEGQNVTLSCEQNLNHDAMYWYRQDPGQGLRLIYYSQIVNDFQKGDIAEGYSVSREKKESFPLTVTSAQKNPTAFYLCASRPTDRTNTEAFFGQGTRLTVV.

This clonotype was found many times. For the CDR3, the DNA is TGCAGTGCTAGAGTTAGGCAGGACACTGAAGCTTTCTTT. It translates to CSARVRQDTEAFF. The chain combines TRBV20-1 with TRBJ1-1; unclear D gene. The CDR3 consists of 13 residues. Germline loops: CDR1 DFQATT, CDR2 SNEGSKA (reference sequence). Trimming left V 1 base short and J 3 bases short, with 9 bases between.

The chain is built from TRBV30 and TRBJ2-7, with D possibly matching TRBD1 (6 bases). V lost 5 bases, J lost 0 bases, and 17 bases lay in between. Germline lookup yields CDR1 GTSNPN and CDR2 SVGIG (reference sequence). The CDR3 is 15 amino acids. CDR3 loop: CAWAKGHQSSYEQYF. The CDR3 nucleotides are TGTGCCTGGGCTAAGGGACACCAGTCCTCCTACGAGCAGTACTTC.

This clonotype has just a few counts. The rearrangement links TRBV6-1 to TRBJ1-1; 7 bases are a match to TRBD1. V lost 6 bases and J lost 6; bases outside the gene matches: 7. CDR1 and CDR2 (germline): MNHNS, SASEGT. This CDR3 comprises 13 residues. The CDR3 nucleotides read TGTGCCAGCAGCGTCGACAGGGACCCTGAAGCTTTCTTT. This sequence encodes CASSVDRDPEAFF.

This clonotype was picked up a small number of times. This rearrangement joins TRBV6-1 to TRBJ2-5; D may be TRBD1 (5 bases). Germline CDR1 and CDR2: MNHNS and SASEGT. The germline V and J ends were trimmed by 7 bases and 1 base, with 13 bases remaining between them. This CDR3 has 14 residues. The CDR3 DNA sequence: TGTGCCAGCAAAGGGGCCGGGTCCCAAGAGACCCAGTACTTC. Translation gives CASKGAGSQETQYF.

This clonotype was observed many times. The rearrangement links TRBV6-1 to TRBJ2-7; D call uncertain. CDR1 and CDR2 from the germline V gene are MNHNS and SASEGT. V was cut by 7 bases and J by 0 bases, with 4 bases left in between. CDR3 length: 11 residues. For the CDR3, the DNA is TGTGCCAGCAAGAACTCCTACGAGCAGTACTTC. This sequence encodes CASKNSYEQYF.

The rearrangement uses TRBV28 and TRBJ2-7, with D unclear. Trimming took off 5 bases at V and 4 bases at J, with 12 bases between the two ends. Germline-derived CDR1 and CDR2 are MDHEN and SYDVKM. The CDR3 totals 13 residues. The CDR3 loop is CASSPPHDYEQYF. The CDR3, as DNA: TGTGCCAGCAGTCCCCCACACGATTACGAGCAGTACTTC. The full variable domain, completed using reference TRBV28 and TRBJ2-7, is DVKVTQSSRYLVKRTGEKVFLECVQDMDHENMFWYRQDPGLGLRLIYFSYDVKMKEKGDIPEGYSVSREKKERFSLILESASTNQTSMYLCASSPPHDYEQYFGPGTRLTVT.

Many counts were recorded for this clonotype. V is TRBV12-3 or TRBV12-4 and J is TRBJ1-5; D remains ambiguous. V gave up 3 bases and J gave up 2 bases, with 11 bases separating them. The CDR3 extends over 15 amino acids. DNA of the CDR3: TGTGCCAGCAGTTTGTTAGGGAGACGCAATCAGCCCCAGCATTTT. Amino acid sequence: CASSLLGRRNQPQHF.

This chain uses TRBV5-1 with TRBJ1-5; the match to TRBD1 covers 7 bases. After removal of 1 base from V and 8 bases from J, the junction contained 3 bases not matched to a gene. Germline loops: CDR1 SGHRS, CDR2 YFSETQ. The CDR3 contains 13 residues. CDR3 residues: CASSLNQGEPQHF. The CDR3 nucleotides are TGCGCCAGCAGCTTGAACCAGGGGGAGCCCCAGCATTTT.

The CDR3 DNA reads as TGTGCCAGCAGCTCACTCCATCACACCGGGGAGCTGTTTTTT. It is translated as CASSSLHHTGELFF. The gene calls are TRBV11-2 and TRBJ2-2; no reliable D call. V gave up 4 bases and J gave up 3 bases, with 9 bases separating them. The germline gives CDR1 SGHAT, CDR2 FQNNGV. The CDR3 contains 14 residues.

This clonotype was recorded a few times. This chain links TRBV12-3 or TRBV12-4 with TRBJ2-2; D remains unclear. This CDR3 contains 13 residues. V shed 5 bases and J shed 4 bases, with 8 bases lying between them. The CDR3 nucleotides are TGTGCCAGCAGTGACTGGTCCACCGGGGAGCTGTTTTTT. Translating it yields CASSDWSTGELFF.